Detailed here is one T cell receptor beta chain. The antigen this receptor binds is unknown. Base qualities are not provided; no much larger clone lies one nucleotide away. The germline ends are 10 bases apart after V is trimmed by 0 bases and J by 5 bases. The CDR3 covers 15 residues, taking in both the cysteine and the phenylalanine. The CDR3 DNA has 45 bases and is translated from base 1. For CDR1 and CDR2, the germline V gene lists LGHNA and YSLEER. The data belong to a study of cytomegalovirus exposure and HLA in healthy donors (dated by TCRdb to 2015 to 2018). Turning to the overall study: An earlier analysis of fewer than 750 of the donors reported 276 Gb of sequence data and 95 million to 140 million unique TCR beta sequences obtained from around 180 million T cells. Approximately 300 gigabases of sequencing data and around 80 million unique TCR sequences made up an early release that covered 500 to 650 HLA-typed donors. Among the approximately 420 genotyped donors, around 81% belonged to the genetic ancestry cluster associated with self-reported Caucasian donors. The study was designed to test whether signatures of past pathogen exposure could be identified by cataloging public T cell receptors. The T cell repertoires of several hundred subjects were profiled by immunosequencing and related to cytomegalovirus serostatus. In addition to the first cohort of several hundred subjects, a separate validation cohort of about 120 different subjects was used. High-throughput TCR immunosequencing, statistical association of individual TCRs with disease status, and machine learning were combined to predict cytomegalovirus infection status. A later analysis re-examined previously published TCR beta repertoires from just over 650 donors and added high-resolution HLA genotyping to investigate patterns of TCR occurrence. Rather than drawing on any new phenotypic data, the later analysis identified candidate immune exposures from TCR beta sequences and the way those sequences occurred across donors. An earlier analysis of several hundred of the donors used high-throughput TCR beta sequencing to judge whether each TCR beta V gene segment behaved as functional or pseudogenic. Alongside the repertoire data, information on donor age, sex, ethnicity and CMV serostatus was compiled. Genome-wide SNP genotypes for about three fifths of the roughly 670 donors were used in a later genetic analysis, which treated that subset as a discovery cohort. All discovery cohort repertoires had been generated using a single sequencing platform. HLA typing included class I and class II loci at four-digit resolution. The number of typed donors differed by locus: about 620-640 for A, B, C, DRB1 and DQB1; approximately 530 for DQA1; over 600 for DPA1; and roughly 490 for DPB1. Roughly 5 DR-DQ haplotypes were handled as single units for association and clustering, since linkage in the cohort was strong. Among 398 genotyped donors of the cohort, an average of around 240,000 unique TCR beta nucleotide sequences were sequenced per donor, roughly a sixth of them non-productive.

The cohort comprised approximately 700 healthy bone marrow donors. At the time of sampling, all cohort members were nominally healthy, though unrecorded immune exposures were likely present. The donor tested CMV seronegative and was one of the 352 seronegative cohort members. Each donor provided a peripheral blood sample, and peripheral blood mononuclear cells were used for TCR beta sequencing. Genomic DNA was extracted from the blood cell samples with the Qiagen DNeasy Blood Extraction Kit. Receptors were amplified or captured by the immunoSEQ multiplex PCR assay. A mixture of 60 forward primers for TCR Vbeta segments and 13 reverse primers for TCR Jbeta segments was used in the multiplex PCR. Amplification of the CDR3 region of rearranged TCR beta genes was performed with a multiplex PCR assay on genomic DNA. On the Illumina HiSeq System, the amplified TCR beta libraries were sequenced as 87-base-pair reads. The authors processed their data as follows. In a later analysis, 77 million or so unique TCR beta chains were counted across the roughly 610 repertoires, and around 10 million of these chains were shared by at least two donors. Raw reads were error-corrected and collapsed into unique sequences with a nearest-neighbor algorithm that merged closely related sequences to remove PCR and sequencing errors. To assign V, D and J gene segments, CDR3 sequences were aligned to IMGT reference sequences. For a sequence to be retained, at least a six-nucleotide match to both a V gene segment and a J gene segment was required. Rearrangements were called productive when the CDR3 lacked stop codons and stayed in frame with V and J; all others were non-productive. Following IMGT convention, CDR3 was defined as the stretch from the second conserved V-encoded cysteine to the conserved J-encoded phenylalanine. The earlier analysis of roughly 590 of the donors excluded any sequence lacking an unambiguous match to a single V gene segment. An earlier analysis of a few hundred of the donors classified V segments as functional when productive rearrangements were above 56.7% and as segregating when the standard deviation between donors was above 5%. A statistical classification framework was built to diagnose cytomegalovirus status from the catalog of TCR beta chain sequences. A later analysis assigned V and J genes by comparing TCR nucleotide sequences with IMGT/GENE-DB human TR gene sequences. The TCRdist pipeline was used in a later analysis to assign CDR3 sequences and most-parsimonious VDJ recombination scenarios. In a later analysis, each TCR beta chain was defined by its CDR3 amino acid sequence together with its V-gene family, and reads lacking a unique V-gene family were excluded. A later analysis removed 550 to 650 highly shared, low-generation-probability nucleotide sequences to deal with suspected cross-contamination and a sequencing artifact. In a later analysis, a clonal expansion index was calculated for each public chain from normalized within-repertoire ranks of inferred template counts. Generation probabilities in a later analysis came from a VDJ recombination model fitted to out-of-frame rearrangements, and those results were checked against IGoR. In a later analysis, hypergeometric tests were used to score TCR-TCR, TCR-HLA and TCR-CMV co-occurrence, with a repertoire-size bias correction applied to TCR pairs. To estimate false discovery rates, a later analysis permuted the HLA or CMV assignments 20 times. In a later analysis, co-occurring TCRs were grouped using DBSCAN, and TCRdist sequence similarity was added for clustering within HLA-allele-positive subsets. Co-occurrence clustering excluded repertoires with fewer than 30,000 or more than 120,000 public chains, plus five with anomalous nucleotide sharing. Here the immuneACCESS table is served through TCRdb, limited to in-frame sequences with V and J called. Missing clones are a known gap in these copies; in checked studies unresolved V genes cover under half, and the rest lacks a known reason. D and trimming come from the DNA, and the V and J calls and clone size come from that table. The sample yields around 130,000 clones; about 85% were counted once. The top ten hold more than 1.5% of the sample.

The paper as a whole reports these results and caveats: It was suggested by the authors that the approach could potentially be generalized to other disease states and immunological phenotypes. In vitro tests confirmed that three of the cytomegalovirus-associated TCR beta chains recognize cytomegalovirus antigens. While some public TCRs were present in many individuals, most TCR sequences turned up only very rarely across donors. Because some donors lacked HLA typing at each locus, the association tests relied only on the typed subset. The classifier was reported to diagnose cytomegalovirus status with high specificity and sensitivity in both the original cohort and the validation cohort. V-gene and J-gene trimming of TCR beta chains was associated with a missense DCLRE1C variant in a later genetic analysis, and the association was replicated in an independent cohort. According to a later analysis, TCR association rates differed among HLA loci, with DRB1 alleles showing the most associated TCRs and HLA-C alleles showing the fewest. Presence/absence analyses assumed roughly uniform sequencing depth across donors, an assumption that may not hold. In a later analysis, 16,951 TCR beta sequences were associated with specific HLA alleles at a false discovery rate of 0.05. A total of fewer than 200 TCR beta chains were listed by the study as associated with cytomegalovirus. The earlier analysis of approximately 590 of the donors excluded seventeen rarely observed V segments, including chromosome 9 orphons, because counts were too low. In an earlier analysis of some 640 of the donors, most TCR beta V segments were observed in productive rearrangements about 87% or about 30% of the time, broadly matching IMGT annotations. A group of highly shared sequence variants was considered likely to be a technical artifact of the sequencing pipeline. In this cohort, only TCR beta chains were sequenced, and detectable features were limited by the absence of alpha or paired-chain data. Several of the top co-occurrence clusters appeared to be linked to parvovirus B19, influenza, CMV and Epstein-Barr virus, according to a later analysis. Compared with the approximately 700-donor mean, donors in an Asian-associated ancestry cluster had fewer N-insertions in productive TCRs, according to a later genetic analysis. Linkage disequilibrium might explain the correlated functional status among segregating V segments, but an unknown experimental factor could not be excluded. The only immune exposure information available for the cohort was CMV serostatus. Most CMV-associated TCR beta chains appeared to be HLA-restricted in a later analysis, and the HLA associations seemed to be driven largely by CMV exposure. Some IMGT-functional V segments, including TRBV6-2 and TRBV6-3, could not be told apart with the 87-base-pair reads, so those segments were excluded. In a later analysis, HLA-associated TCR beta chains were found to be more clonally expanded and to have lower generation probabilities than equally common non-associated chains. Strong co-occurrence of HLA alleles, especially DR and DQ, made assigning TCR associations to individual alleles difficult. A further reported finding was that TCR beta sequences accurately predicted the HLA-A and HLA-B alleles for most subjects in the first cohort.

The chain is made from TRBV4-3 and TRBJ1-4; D gene: possibly TRBD1, on 5 matching bases. The sequence was collected from a boy aged 5-17 years in good health and CMV-seronegative. The source material was PBMCs. CDR3 reads: CASSQDRSGNEKLFF. Here is the DNA: TGCGCCAGCAGCCAAGATCGGTCAGGGAATGAAAAACTGTTTTTT.